This T cell receptor beta chain was captured by sequencing in a study of CD8 T cells in Susac syndrome. Study overall: The sequenced Susac syndrome patients comprised six with active disease and roughly eight in remission. Study-wide points: Clonal expansion did not appear in Susac syndrome CD4+ T cell repertoires.

In Susac syndrome patients, recently defined diagnostic criteria for definite or probable disease were met. V was shortened by 6 bases and J by 5 bases, with 14 bases between the two germline ends. The CDR3 covers 13 residues. Germline V gene data show CDR1 as MDHEN and CDR2 as SYDVKM. Reverse transcription of about 0.5 to 1 ug RNA used random hexamers. Amplification of the TCR beta CDR3 was carried out by immunoSEQ multiplex PCR, which spanned a total of 54 Vbeta and 13 Jbeta segments. TCRdb reanalysed the immunoSEQ multiplex PCR reads using MiXCR and keeps one entry per CDR3 protein. The table shows over 130,000 distinct CDR3 sequences, with approximately 95% occurring only once. This clonotype appeared a single time. Its antigen is undetermined.

The chain recombines TRBV28 with TRBJ2-7, with D perhaps assigned TRBD1 or TRBD2 (5 bases each). The receptor comes from a human donor with Susac syndrome. The specimen sequenced was CD4+ T cells from PBMCs. The CDR3 DNA follows: TGTGCCAGCAGGTTTTCAGGGAGTCACGAGCAGTACTTC. It specifies CASRFSGSHEQYF.